The 27 T cell receptor beta chains below were found in one sample sequenced in a study of T-cell memory formation after mild COVID-19. TCRdb re-called the 5' RACE reads through MiXCR, storing one row per CDR3 protein. The sample shows around 300,000 distinct CDR3 sequences, approximately 14% of them seen only once. Sequencing was done on a sample of PBMCs or a T cell subset sorted from them (not recorded which). These receptors were obtained from a man in his late teens or twenties who had mild COVID-19 (a few samples of this study predate the infection). Cell type and time point are not known.

This chain joins TRBV12-3 or TRBV12-4 and TRBJ1-1; the D gene is possibly TRBD1 (5 bases). The CDR3 is 15 amino acids. V shed 0 bases and J shed 2 bases, with 10 bases lying between them. Here the CDR3 DNA reads TGTGCCAGCAGTTTAGCTTTCGACAGCAACACTGAAGCTTTCTTT. Its translation: CASSLAFDSNTEAFF.

J is TRBJ1-5 and V is TRBV20-1; D call uncertain. V was clipped by 5 bases and J by 4 bases, with 15 bases between them. CDR1 and CDR2 (germline): DFQATT, SNEGSKA (reference sequence). This CDR3 spans 14 amino acids. CDR3 sequence reads: CSAALGRPNQPQHF. CDR3 DNA sequence: TGCAGTGCTGCCCTCGGCCGACCGAATCAGCCCCAGCATTTT.

This clonotype was seen ten or more times. The V and J genes are TRBV20-1 and TRBJ2-3; D possibly uses TRBD1 or TRBD2 (5 bases each). With 4 bases removed from V and 4 bases from J, the gap between germline ends came to 15 bases. This CDR3 is 14 amino acids long. The germline gives CDR1 DFQATT, CDR2 SNEGSKA (reference sequence). The CDR3 DNA follows: TGCAGTGCTAAAGGGACCCCAAGGGCAGATACGCAGTATTTT. Its translation is CSAKGTPRADTQYF.

This clonotype was detected a few times. The CDR3 loop reads CASKTVVGGSTDTQYF. CDR3 nucleotide sequence: TGTGCCAGCAAAACGGTAGTAGGAGGGAGCACAGATACGCAGTATTTT. The chain has TRBV12-3 or TRBV12-4 and TRBJ2-3, with D perhaps TRBD2 (6 bases). The CDR3 is 16 residues long. V was cut by 7 bases and J by 0 bases, with 17 bases left in between.

The V gene is TRBV7-2, the J gene TRBJ1-2, with 7 bases matching TRBD1. The germline CDR1 and CDR2 sequences are SGHTA and FQGNSA. J was trimmed by 4 bases and V by 1 base; bases with no gene match: 6. The CDR3 runs to 15 residues. The CDR3 coding sequence is TGTGCCAGCAGCTTAGACAGGGGCGCCGGCTATGGCTACACCTTC. It codes for CASSLDRGAGYGYTF. Filled out from reference TRBV7-2 and TRBJ1-2, the complete variable domain reads GAGVSQSPSNKVTEKGKDVELRCDPISGHTALYWYRQSLGQGLEFLIYFQGNSAPDKSGLPSDRFSAERTGGSVSTLTIQRTQQEDSAVYLCASSLDRGAGYGYTFGSGTRLTVV.

The sample holds one count of this clonotype. At one boundary the junction diverges from the germline segment, which might be a read error. The genes are TRBV24-1 and TRBJ2-1; 10 bases line up with TRBD1. Germline CDR1 KGHDR, CDR2 SFDVKD. The CDR3 sequence is 16 residues long. The CDR3 here is CATSDWGQGSYNEQFF. For the CDR3, the DNA is TGTGCCACAAGTGATTGGGGACAGGGGTCCTACAATGAGCAGTTCTTC.

The rearrangement uses TRBV7-2 and TRBJ2-3; 8 positions match TRBD2. Germline-derived CDR1 and CDR2 are SGHTA and FQGNSA. The length of the CDR3 is 14 residues. After removal of 5 bases from V and 4 bases from J, the junction contained 5 bases not matched to a gene. CDR3 sequence (DNA): TGTGCCAGCAGCCAATTAGCGGGGTCAGATACGCAGTATTTT. This translates into CASSQLAGSDTQYF.

V usage is TRBV28 and J usage is TRBJ1-1, with a weak D call TRBD1 (5 bases). This CDR3 has 16 amino acids. Looked up from germline, CDR1 is MDHEN and CDR2 is SYDVKM. V was shortened by 6 bases and J by 1 base, with 18 bases between the two germline ends. In DNA, the CDR3 is TGTGCCAGCAGCCCCCCCACAGGCAATGGGAACACTGAAGCTTTCTTT. The encoded protein is CASSPPTGNGNTEAFF.

A few counts support this clonotype. This rearrangement joins TRBV7-9 to TRBJ2-3; 8 bases align to TRBD1. The CDR3 is 17 residues long. Germline V lookup: CDR1 SEHNR, CDR2 FQNEAQ (reference sequence). Losses at the gene ends were 4 bases for V and 3 bases for J; bases not matched to a gene: 12. As DNA, the CDR3 is TGTGCCAGCAGCTCATTACAGGGGGAAGGAGAGACAGATACGCAGTATTTT. It encodes CASSSLQGEGETDTQYF. Using reference TRBV7-9 and TRBJ2-3 for the parts outside the CDR3, the full variable domain is DTGVSQNPRHKITKRGQNVTFRCDPISEHNRLYWYRQTLGQGPEFLTYFQNEAQLEKSRLLSDRFSAERPKGSFSTLEIQRTEQGDSAMYLCASSSLQGEGETDTQYFGPGTRLTVL.

This clonotype showed up just a few times. V gene TRBV6-6 combines with J gene TRBJ2-4; no firm D call. Trimming left V 0 bases short and J 0 bases short, with 9 bases between. There are 16 residues in the CDR3. CDR1 is MNHNY, CDR2 SVGAGI, per germline (reference sequence). The CDR3 protein is CASSYSSALAKNIQYF. The CDR3 DNA reads TGTGCCAGCAGTTACTCCTCTGCCCTAGCCAAAAACATTCAGTACTTC.

This clonotype was seen only a few times. The V gene is TRBV7-2, the J gene TRBJ2-7; tentatively, D is TRBD1 or TRBD2 (6 bases each). Trimming removed 4 bases from V and 5 bases from J, with 21 bases in between. Germline CDR1 reads SGHTA; CDR2 reads FQGNSA. This CDR3 comprises 16 residues. CDR3 sequence (DNA): TGTGCCAGCAGCTCCAACTCGGGGGCAGGCATTAACGAGCAGTACTTC. It yields the protein CASSSNSGAGINEQYF.

This clonotype has just a few counts. CDR3 DNA: TGCAGCGTCCGGACAGGGGACTCCTACGAGCAGTACGTC. Its translation is CSVRTGDSYEQYV. J is TRBJ2-7 and V is TRBV29-1; 9 bases align to TRBD1. Unmatched junction bases numbered 3, after V lost 6 bases and J lost 0 bases. Germline V gives CDR1 SQVTM, CDR2 ANQGSEA. This CDR3 is built from 13 residues.

This clonotype has a count of ten or more. The chain combines TRBV6-6 with TRBJ1-2; the match to TRBD1 covers 7 bases. This CDR3 region has 15 residues. Germline-derived CDR1 and CDR2 are MNHNY and SVGAGI (reference sequence). V shed 5 bases and J 8 bases; nucleotides not matched to a gene: 14. CDR3 sequence: CASSHPTGTMKGYTF. The CDR3 coding sequence is TGTGCCAGCAGTCATCCGACAGGGACCATGAAGGGCTACACCTTC.

A few counts support this clonotype. The chain couples TRBV29-1 to TRBJ1-2, with D possibly being TRBD1 (5 bases). The germline V and J ends were trimmed by 3 bases and 3 bases, with 11 bases remaining between them. The CDR3 spans 13 residues. Per the germline V gene, CDR1 is SQVTM and CDR2 is ANQGSEA. DNA of the CDR3: TGCAGCGTTGACGACGGGGGAGACTATGGCTACACCTTC. Amino acids: CSVDDGGDYGYTF.

The gene calls are TRBV19 and TRBJ2-1; D is tentatively TRBD1 or TRBD2 (5 bases each). With 8 bases removed from V and 10 bases from J, the gap between germline ends came to 21 bases. This CDR3 region has 14 residues. The germline V gene has CDR1 LNHDA and CDR2 SQIVND (reference sequence). CDR3 loop: CASDPRDGGREQFF. In DNA form, the CDR3 reads TGTGCCAGTGACCCCCGGGATGGGGGTAGGGAGCAGTTCTTC. The variable domain in full, with the rest retrieved from reference TRBV19 and TRBJ2-1, is DGGITQSPKYLFRKEGQNVTLSCEQNLNHDAMYWYRQDPGQGLRLIYYSQIVNDFQKGDIAEGYSVSREKKESFPLTVTSAQKNPTAFYLCASDPRDGGREQFFGPGTRLTVL.

The rearrangement uses TRBV5-1 and TRBJ1-2; D is perhaps TRBD1 (6 bases). The V and J ends lost 4 bases and 0 bases respectively, with 13 bases between them. This CDR3 region has 15 residues. In germline, CDR1 is SGHRS, CDR2 YFSETQ. CDR3 sequence reads: CASSPRDTSNYGYTF. The CDR3 DNA sequence: TGCGCCAGCAGCCCCCGGGACACTTCTAACTATGGCTACACCTTC.

This clonotype showed up just a few times. This chain joins TRBV5-1 and TRBJ2-3; 9 positions agree with TRBD1. Germline CDR1 SGHRS, CDR2 YFSETQ. CDR3 length: 15 amino acids. V dropped 4 bases and J dropped 7; count of bases not matched to a gene: 10. As DNA, the CDR3 is TGCGCCAGCAGCGCCACGGGACAGGGACCCAATACGCAGTATTTT. Residues: CASSATGQGPNTQYF.

This clonotype was seen repeatedly, ten times or more. This sequence joins TRBV7-2 and TRBJ1-2; TRBD1 matches 8 bases. Germline loops: CDR1 SGHTA, CDR2 FQGNSA. There are 14 residues in the CDR3. J was trimmed by 5 bases and V by 5 bases; bases with no gene match: 7. The CDR3 DNA is TGTGCCAGCAGCGTAAGCGGACAGGGTTATGGCTACACCTTC. The encoded protein is CASSVSGQGYGYTF.

This clonotype was detected ten times or more. J is TRBJ2-7 and V is TRBV4-2; 11 bases map to TRBD2. Germline CDR1 reads LGHNA; CDR2 reads YNFKEQ. Unmatched junction bases numbered 6, after V lost 5 bases and J lost 3 bases. CDR3 length equals 15 residues. The CDR3 loop is CASSSTGLADYEQYF. CDR3 nucleotide sequence: TGTGCCAGCAGCTCCACGGGACTAGCGGACTACGAGCAGTACTTC.

The chain is built from TRBV12-3 or TRBV12-4 and TRBJ2-2, with a tentative D call TRBD2 (6 bases). The CDR3 consists of 16 residues. Trimming removed 4 bases at V and 0 bases at J, with 12 bases between. Written as DNA, the CDR3 is TGTGCCAGCAGTTCGGGAGACGGAACGAACACCGGGGAGCTGTTTTTT. Translating it yields CASSSGDGTNTGELFF.

This clonotype was found many times. The CDR3, as DNA: TGTGCCAGCAGTGACTCCCCCGGGGGCTCTGGGGCCAACGTCCTGACTTTC. It yields the protein CASSDSPGGSGANVLTF. V usage is TRBV6-4 and J usage is TRBJ2-6; TRBD2 is a possible D gene (6 bases). The CDR3 covers 17 residues. Trimming removed 0 bases from V and 0 bases from J, with 9 bases in between. In germline, CDR1 is MRHNA, CDR2 SNTAGT.

The chain carries TRBV10-3 and TRBJ2-3, with 10 bases aligning to TRBD2. This CDR3 region has 15 residues. V lost 5 bases, J lost 5 bases, and 7 bases stayed unmatched. The germline gives CDR1 ENHRY, CDR2 SYGVKD. The CDR3 DNA sequence: TGTGCCATCAGTAACCCAGCGGGGGGGCAAGATACGCAGTATTTT. Its protein is CAISNPAGGQDTQYF.

The table lists this clonotype with a few counts. The J gene is TRBJ2-3, the V gene TRBV11-3; 7 bases align to TRBD1. The V gene end was trimmed by 5 bases and the J gene end by 5 bases; junction bases not matched to a gene: 10. Looked up from germline, CDR1 is SGHNT and CDR2 is YENEEA. The CDR3 has 15 residues. CDR3 DNA sequence: TGTGCCAGCAGCCCAGGAGACACAGGGGTAGATACGCAGTATTTT. This codes for CASSPGDTGVDTQYF.

J is TRBJ1-1 and V is TRBV30; no definite D call. The CDR3 is 14 residues long. The germline gives CDR1 GTSNPN, CDR2 SVGIG (reference sequence). V gave up 0 bases and J gave up 3 bases, with 11 bases separating them. CDR3 nucleotide sequence: TGTGCCTGGAGTGTAGTGGGGTTTTACACTGAAGCTTTCTTT. Translating it yields CAWSVVGFYTEAFF.

This clonotype was observed a few times. The CDR3 DNA reads TGTGCCAGCAGTTACCCACAGGGGGGGGAGACCCAGTACTTC. Amino acids: CASSYPQGGETQYF. This sequence joins TRBV28 and TRBJ2-5; D might be TRBD1 (8 bases). V lost 4 bases and J 5 bases, leaving 14 bases between the germline ends. Germline V gives CDR1 MDHEN, CDR2 SYDVKM. The CDR3 consists of 14 residues.

This clonotype was found many times. The chain couples TRBV7-2 to TRBJ1-5, with D perhaps TRBD1 (5 bases). Per germline, CDR1 SGHTA and CDR2 FQGNSA. The CDR3 is 12 amino acids. V was shortened by 7 bases and J by 6 bases, with 10 bases between the two germline ends. CDR3: CASTLQGQPQHF. In nucleotides, the CDR3 is TGTGCCAGCACCCTCCAGGGTCAGCCCCAGCATTTT. The full variable domain, rest sourced from reference TRBV7-2 and TRBJ1-5, is GAGVSQSPSNKVTEKGKDVELRCDPISGHTALYWYRQSLGQGLEFLIYFQGNSAPDKSGLPSDRFSAERTGGSVSTLTIQRTQQEDSAVYLCASTLQGQPQHFGDGTRLSIL.

A few counts support this clonotype. The CDR3 nucleotides read TGTGCCAGCAGTCCGGGCCCCGGGTTTACTTTTCGGTATTTT. Amino acid sequence: CASSPGPGFTFRYF. The chain employs TRBV12-3 or TRBV12-4 and TRBJ2-3; D is unclear. The V gene lost 5 bases and the J gene lost 14 bases, with 23 bases spanning the gap. CDR3 length: 14 amino acids.